This TCR beta chain was captured in a study of T cell clones after liver transplantation. Across the whole study: Post-transplant blood was tracked for graft-donor-reactive T cell clones identified in a pre-transplant mixed lymphocyte reaction. The study's findings and limits: Compared with third party-reactive sequences, donor-reactive ones declined more, independent of withdrawal success. Migration into the graft, not deletion, may explain lost graft donor-reactive T cells.

This clone was counted only a few times. Its target is unknown. Germline-derived CDR1 and CDR2 are LNHDA and SQIVND (reference sequence). This CDR3 comprises 19 residues. With V trimmed by 6 bases and J by 1 base, 18 bases remained unmatched. Profiling relied on immunoSEQ multiplex PCR, and the TCRdb table lists in-frame clones only, not all of them. The table lists more than 45,000 clones, around three quarters of them singletons. The clonotype was recovered from a human patient who received a liver transplant. Some T cells here may be from the graft donor. Sequencing was performed on CD4+ T cells from blood, taken at the approximately 16-month timepoint. V gene TRBV19 combines with J gene TRBJ1-1; 9 nucleotides match TRBD1. CDR3 sequence reads: CASRPFGWGQGRENTEAFF. The CDR3 DNA sequence: TGTGCCAGTAGACCTTTTGGATGGGGACAGGGTAGGGAGAACACTGAAGCTTTCTTT.